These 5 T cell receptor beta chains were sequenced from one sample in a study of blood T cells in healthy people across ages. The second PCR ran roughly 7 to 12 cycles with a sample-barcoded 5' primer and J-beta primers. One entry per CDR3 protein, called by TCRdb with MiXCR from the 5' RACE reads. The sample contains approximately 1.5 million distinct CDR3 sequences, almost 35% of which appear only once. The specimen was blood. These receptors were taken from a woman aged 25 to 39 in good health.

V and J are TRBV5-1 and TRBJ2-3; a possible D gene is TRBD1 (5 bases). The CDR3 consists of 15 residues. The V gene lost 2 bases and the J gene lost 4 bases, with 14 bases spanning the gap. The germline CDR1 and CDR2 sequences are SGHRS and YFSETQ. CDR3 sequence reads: CASSLGAGISDTQYF. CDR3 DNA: TGCGCCAGCAGCTTAGGAGCAGGGATATCAGATACGCAGTATTTT.

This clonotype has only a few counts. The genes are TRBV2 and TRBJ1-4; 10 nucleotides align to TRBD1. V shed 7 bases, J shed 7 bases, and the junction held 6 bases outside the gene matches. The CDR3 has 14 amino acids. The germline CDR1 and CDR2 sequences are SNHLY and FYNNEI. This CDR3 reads CASTRGTGAEKLFF. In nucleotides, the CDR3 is TGTGCCAGCACCCGGGGGACAGGGGCTGAAAAACTGTTTTTT.

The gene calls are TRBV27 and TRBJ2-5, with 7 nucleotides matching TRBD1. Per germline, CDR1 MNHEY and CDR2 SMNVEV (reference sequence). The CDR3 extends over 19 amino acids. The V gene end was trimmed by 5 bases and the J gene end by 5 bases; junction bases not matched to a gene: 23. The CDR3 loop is CASSPTGTGWAIREETQYF. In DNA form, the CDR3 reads TGTGCCAGCAGTCCGACAGGGACCGGATGGGCAATTCGCGAGGAGACCCAGTACTTC.

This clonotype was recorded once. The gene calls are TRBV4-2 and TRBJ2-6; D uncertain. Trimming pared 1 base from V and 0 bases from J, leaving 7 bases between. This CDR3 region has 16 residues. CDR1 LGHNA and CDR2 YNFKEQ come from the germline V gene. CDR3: CASSQGPGSGANVLTF. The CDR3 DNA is TGTGCCAGCAGCCAAGGTCCGGGCTCTGGGGCCAACGTCCTGACTTTC.

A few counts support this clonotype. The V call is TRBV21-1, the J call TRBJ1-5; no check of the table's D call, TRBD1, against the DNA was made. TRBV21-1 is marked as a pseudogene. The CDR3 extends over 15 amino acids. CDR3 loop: CASPTPGASNQPQHF. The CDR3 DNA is TGTGCCAGCCCCACACCAGGGGCAAGCAATCAGCCCCAGCATTTT.